Below are 20 T cell receptor beta chains sequenced from a single sample in a study of T cell responses to AZD1222 COVID-19 vaccine. The method was immunoSEQ multiplex PCR; TCRdb's version includes in-frame clones alone and lacks a portion of them. The sample consists of tens of thousands of clones, roughly nine tenths of them appearing once. The sample consisted of peripheral blood, taken 28 days after the second AZD1222 dose. Receptors originate from an adult who received the AZD1222 COVID-19 vaccine.

This chain connects TRBV11-3 to TRBJ2-5; D ambiguous. Germline V gives CDR1 SGHNT, CDR2 YENEEA. This CDR3 has 12 amino acids. Trimming left V 1 base short and J 5 bases short, with 5 bases between. The CDR3 here is CASSLVGETQYF. Written as DNA, the CDR3 is TGTGCCAGCAGCTTAGTGGGGGAGACCCAGTACTTC.

V gene TRBV29-1 combines with J gene TRBJ1-2, with D possibly being TRBD1 (6 bases). Germline V lookup: CDR1 SQVTM, CDR2 ANQGSEA. V was cut by 1 base and J by 4 bases, with 7 bases left in between. The CDR3 is made up of 12 amino acids. CDR3 nucleotide sequence: TGCAGCGTTGAAGCAGGGGCCTATGGCTACACCTTC. This gives the protein CSVEAGAYGYTF.

CDR3 in amino acids: CASSRDRGRSSYEQYF. The DNA of the CDR3 is TGTGCCAGCAGCAGAGACAGGGGGCGAAGCTCCTACGAGCAGTACTTC. This sequence joins TRBV7-2 and TRBJ2-7; 10 bases line up with TRBD1. This CDR3 has 16 amino acids. Trimming cost V 5 bases and J 0 bases; bases outside gene matches: 7. CDR1 and CDR2 from the germline V gene are SGHTA and FQGNSA.

The V and J genes are TRBV3-1 (or the pseudogene TRBV3-2) and TRBJ1-1; D unresolved. V gave up 0 bases and J gave up 10 bases, with 18 bases separating them. Per germline, CDR1 LGHDT and CDR2 YNNKEL (reference sequence). This CDR3 is built from 15 residues. For the CDR3, the DNA is TGTGCCAGCAGCCAAGAAGGAGGCACGGCCGCCCCAGCTTTCTTT. It is translated as CASSQEGGTAAPAFF.

The chain couples TRBV5-4 to TRBJ1-1; 9 nucleotides match TRBD1. The trim removed 4 bases at V and 5 bases at J, leaving 6 bases unmatched. The CDR3 is 14 amino acids. Germline V lookup: CDR1 SGHNT, CDR2 YYREEE (reference sequence). The CDR3 coding sequence is TGTGCCAGCAGCGAGACAGGGGGGGTAACTGAAGCTTTCTTT. Encoded protein: CASSETGGVTEAFF.

The chain is built from TRBV24-1 and TRBJ2-1, with a weak D call TRBD2 (6 bases). V lost 2 bases to trimming and J lost 6 bases, with 22 bases between them. The germline gives CDR1 KGHDR, CDR2 SFDVKD. The CDR3 runs 18 residues. The CDR3 DNA follows: TGTGCCACCAGTGATTCGGATTCGTGGCGGGGAAAAACCAATGAGCAGTTCTTC. It encodes CATSDSDSWRGKTNEQFF.

This chain links TRBV5-6 with TRBJ2-7, with 7 bases aligning to TRBD2. Germline trimming cut 7 bases from V and 5 bases from J; bases unmatched to any gene: 6. Germline CDR1 and CDR2: SGHDT and YYEEEE. The CDR3 contains 12 residues. The CDR3 is CASGVLADEQYF. The CDR3 DNA reads as TGTGCCAGCGGGGTTCTAGCGGACGAGCAGTACTTC.

This sequence joins TRBV7-8 and TRBJ1-2, with D unresolved. The length of the CDR3 is 14 residues. Trimming shortened V by 1 base and J by 2 bases, and 8 bases separated the two germline ends. Germline CDR1 reads SGHVS; CDR2 reads FQNEAQ. In DNA, the CDR3 is TGTGCCAGCAGCTTAGGGTCCAGGAACTATGGCTACACCTTC. Translating it yields CASSLGSRNYGYTF.

V is TRBV6-1 and J is TRBJ1-2, with D possibly matching TRBD1 (5 bases). Trimming removed 1 base at V and 1 base at J, with 16 bases between. The V gene's germline CDR1 is MNHNS and CDR2 SASEGT. The CDR3 covers 17 residues. The CDR3 reads CASSEVGPGRDNYGYTF. The CDR3 DNA sequence: TGTGCCAGCAGTGAAGTGGGGCCGGGACGGGATAACTATGGCTACACCTTC.

V usage is TRBV6-2 or TRBV6-3 and J usage is TRBJ2-3, with TRBD1 identical over 10 bases. The CDR3 contains 16 residues. Germline CDR1 MNHEY, CDR2 SVGEGT. V dropped 5 bases and J dropped 4; count of bases not matched to a gene: 9. Written as DNA, the CDR3 is TGTGCCAGCAGTCCATGGGGACAGGGGTCGTCAGATACGCAGTATTTT. This codes for CASSPWGQGSSDTQYF.

V usage is TRBV3-1 (or the pseudogene TRBV3-2) and J usage is TRBJ1-3; D perhaps matches TRBD1 (6 bases). This CDR3 spans 16 amino acids. Trimming left V 1 base short and J 2 bases short, with 12 bases between. Per germline, CDR1 LGHDT and CDR2 YNNKEL (reference sequence). The CDR3 reads CASSQVPAGAGNTIYF. In nucleotides, the CDR3 is TGTGCCAGCAGCCAAGTCCCGGCAGGGGCTGGAAACACCATATATTTT.

CDR3: CASSQGAGAGNTIYF. DNA of the CDR3: TGCGCCAGCAGCCAAGGCGCAGGGGCTGGAAACACCATATATTTT. The chain joins TRBV4-3 to TRBJ1-3; tentative D call: TRBD1 (6 bases). Deletions cut 1 base from V and 2 bases from J, with 9 bases between. This CDR3 comprises 15 residues. Per the germline V gene, CDR1 is LGHNA and CDR2 is YSLEER.

The genes are TRBV11-3 and TRBJ2-1; 11 bases line up with TRBD2. The CDR3 has 16 amino acids. Germline CDR1 is SGHNT and CDR2 is YENEEA. V shed 1 base, J shed 4 bases, and the junction held 3 bases outside the gene matches. The CDR3 region is CASSLGLAGSYNEQFF. CDR3 coding DNA: TGTGCCAGCAGCTTAGGACTAGCGGGATCTTACAATGAGCAGTTCTTC.

This clone was detected only a few times. This sequence joins TRBV12-5 and TRBJ2-2; D unresolved. The germline V gene has CDR1 LGHNT and CDR2 FRNRAP. The CDR3 contains 16 residues. Between the trimmed V and J ends, which lost 1 base and 6 bases, there was a span of 15 bases. The CDR3 loop is CASGLDYWGRAGELFF. The CDR3 region has the DNA TGTGCTAGTGGTTTGGATTATTGGGGAAGAGCCGGGGAGCTGTTTTTT.

The chain is built from TRBV12-3 or TRBV12-4 and TRBJ1-1; unclear D gene. Trimming left V 5 bases short and J 7 bases short, with 8 bases between. This CDR3 has 11 amino acids. The CDR3 protein is CASSLSSEAFF. In nucleotides, the CDR3 is TGTGCCAGCAGTCTCAGTAGTGAAGCTTTCTTT.

The genes are TRBV4-2 and TRBJ1-1; 8 positions agree with TRBD1. The J segment lost 2 bases and the V segment lost 4 bases, leaving 3 bases of the junction unmatched. The CDR3 is made up of 14 amino acids. The germline V gene encodes CDR1 LGHNA and CDR2 YNFKEQ. The CDR3 is CASSRAGGNTEAFF. Written as DNA, the CDR3 is TGTGCCAGCAGCCGAGCAGGGGGCAACACTGAAGCTTTCTTT.

V is TRBV6-5 and J is TRBJ2-1, with D hard to call. Germline CDR1 is MNHEY and CDR2 is SVGAGI. CDR3 length: 15 amino acids. Trimming took off 7 bases at V and 6 bases at J, with 19 bases between the two ends. CDR3 nucleotides: TGTGCCAGCACAGTCAGCTCCTCGCCGCTCAATGAGCAGTTCTTC. It is translated as CASTVSSSPLNEQFF.

The rearrangement links TRBV7-9 to TRBJ1-5; 9 nucleotides line up with TRBD1. The CDR3 totals 15 residues. The V and J ends lost 5 bases and 4 bases, in that order; junction bases with no gene match: 6. Germline loops: CDR1 SEHNR, CDR2 FQNEAQ (reference sequence). The CDR3 is CASSQKGQGNQPQHF. The CDR3 coding sequence is TGTGCCAGCAGCCAAAAGGGACAGGGAAATCAGCCCCAGCATTTT.

The chain joins TRBV7-9 to TRBJ2-3, with D unclear. The CDR3 totals 14 residues. Germline CDR1 reads SEHNR; CDR2 reads FQNEAQ (reference sequence). V dropped 4 bases and J dropped 1 base, with 9 bases sitting between them. In DNA form, the CDR3 reads TGTGCCAGCAGCTCCATTGGAGGCACAGATACGCAGTATTTT. Translation gives CASSSIGGTDTQYF.

The chain recombines TRBV5-1 with TRBJ2-1, with TRBD2 identical over 12 bases. The length of the CDR3 is 16 residues. Germline CDR1 is SGHRS and CDR2 is YFSETQ. The V and J ends lost 3 bases and 8 bases, in that order; junction bases with no gene match: 9. CDR3 protein: CASSYGRTSGAHEQFF. CDR3 DNA sequence: TGCGCCAGCAGCTACGGGCGGACTAGCGGGGCCCATGAGCAGTTCTTC. Drawing the rest from reference TRBV5-1 and TRBJ2-1, the complete variable domain is KAGVTQTPRYLIKTRGQQVTLSCSPISGHRSVSWYQQTPGQGLQFLFEYFSETQRNKGNFPGRFSGRQFSNSRSEMNVSTLELGDSALYLCASSYGRTSGAHEQFFGPGTRLTVL.